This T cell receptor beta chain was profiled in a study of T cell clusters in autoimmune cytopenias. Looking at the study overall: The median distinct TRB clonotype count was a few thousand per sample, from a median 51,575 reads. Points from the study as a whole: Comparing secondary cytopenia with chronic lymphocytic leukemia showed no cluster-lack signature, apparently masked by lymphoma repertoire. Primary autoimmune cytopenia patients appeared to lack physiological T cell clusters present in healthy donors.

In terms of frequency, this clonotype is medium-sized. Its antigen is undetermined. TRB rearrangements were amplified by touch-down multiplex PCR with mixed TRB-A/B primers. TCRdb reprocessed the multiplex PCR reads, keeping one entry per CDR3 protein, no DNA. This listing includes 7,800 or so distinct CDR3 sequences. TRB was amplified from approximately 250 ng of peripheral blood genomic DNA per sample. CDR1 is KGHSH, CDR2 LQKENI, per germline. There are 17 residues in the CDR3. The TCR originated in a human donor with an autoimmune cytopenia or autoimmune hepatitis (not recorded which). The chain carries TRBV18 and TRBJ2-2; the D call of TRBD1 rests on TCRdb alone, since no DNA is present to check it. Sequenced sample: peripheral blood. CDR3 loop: CASSPFDRGRYTGELFF.